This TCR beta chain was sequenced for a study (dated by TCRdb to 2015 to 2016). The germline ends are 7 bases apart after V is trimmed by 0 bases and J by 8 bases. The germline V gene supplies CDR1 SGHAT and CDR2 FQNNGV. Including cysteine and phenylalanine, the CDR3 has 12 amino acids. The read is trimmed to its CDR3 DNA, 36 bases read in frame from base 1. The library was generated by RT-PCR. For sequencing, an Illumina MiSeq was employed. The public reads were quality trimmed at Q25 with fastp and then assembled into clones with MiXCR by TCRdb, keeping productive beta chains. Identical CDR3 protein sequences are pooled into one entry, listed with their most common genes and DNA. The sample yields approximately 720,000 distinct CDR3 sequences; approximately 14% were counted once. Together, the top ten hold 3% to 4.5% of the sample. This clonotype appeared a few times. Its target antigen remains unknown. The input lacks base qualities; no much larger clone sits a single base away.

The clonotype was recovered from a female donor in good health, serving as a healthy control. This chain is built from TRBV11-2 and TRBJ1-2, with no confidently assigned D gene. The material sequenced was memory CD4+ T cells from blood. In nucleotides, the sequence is TGTGCCAGCAGCTTAGAGGCTCTGGGCTACACCTTC. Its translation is CASSLEALGYTF.